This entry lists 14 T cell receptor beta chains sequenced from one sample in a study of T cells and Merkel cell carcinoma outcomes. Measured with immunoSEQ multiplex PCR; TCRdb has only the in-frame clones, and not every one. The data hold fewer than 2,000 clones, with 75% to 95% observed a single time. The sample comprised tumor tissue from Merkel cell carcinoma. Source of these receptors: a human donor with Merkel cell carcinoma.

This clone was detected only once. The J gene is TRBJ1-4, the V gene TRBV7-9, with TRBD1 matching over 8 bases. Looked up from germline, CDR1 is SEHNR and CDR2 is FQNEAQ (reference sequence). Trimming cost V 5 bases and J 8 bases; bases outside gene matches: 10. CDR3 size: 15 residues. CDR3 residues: CASSRTGGREEKLFF. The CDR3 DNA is TGTGCCAGCAGCCGTACAGGGGGACGGGAAGAAAAACTGTTTTTT.

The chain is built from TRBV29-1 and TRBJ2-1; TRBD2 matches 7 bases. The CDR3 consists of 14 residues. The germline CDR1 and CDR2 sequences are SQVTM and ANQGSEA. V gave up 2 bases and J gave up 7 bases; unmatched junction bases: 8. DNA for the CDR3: TGCAGCGTTGAATTTGGCGGGGGTGGAAATGAGCAGTTCTTC. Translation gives CSVEFGGGGNEQFF.

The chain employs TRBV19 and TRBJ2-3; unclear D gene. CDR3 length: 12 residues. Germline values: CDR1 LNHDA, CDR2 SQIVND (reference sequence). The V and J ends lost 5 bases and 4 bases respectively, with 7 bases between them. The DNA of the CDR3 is TGTGCCAGTAGTCGCCAGGCAGATACGCAGTATTTT. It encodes CASSRQADTQYF.

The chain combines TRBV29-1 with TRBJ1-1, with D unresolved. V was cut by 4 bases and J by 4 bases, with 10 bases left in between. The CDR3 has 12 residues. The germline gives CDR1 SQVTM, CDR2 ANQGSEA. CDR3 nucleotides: TGCAGCGTTGTGCCGGCCAGCACTGAAGCTTTCTTT. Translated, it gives CSVVPASTEAFF.

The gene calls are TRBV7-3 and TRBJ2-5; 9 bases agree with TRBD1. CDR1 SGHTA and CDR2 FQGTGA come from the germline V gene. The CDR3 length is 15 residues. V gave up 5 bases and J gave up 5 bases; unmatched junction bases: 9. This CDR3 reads CASSLTGGAKETQYF. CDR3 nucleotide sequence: TGTGCCAGCAGCCTTACAGGGGGCGCGAAGGAGACCCAGTACTTC.

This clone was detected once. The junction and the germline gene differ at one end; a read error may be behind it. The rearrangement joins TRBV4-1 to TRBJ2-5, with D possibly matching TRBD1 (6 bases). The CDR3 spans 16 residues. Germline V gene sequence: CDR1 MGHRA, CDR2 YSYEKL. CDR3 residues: CASSQARGSGQEIQYF. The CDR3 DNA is TGCGCCAGCAGCCAAGCTAGGGGGAGCGGACAAGAGATCCAGTACTTC.

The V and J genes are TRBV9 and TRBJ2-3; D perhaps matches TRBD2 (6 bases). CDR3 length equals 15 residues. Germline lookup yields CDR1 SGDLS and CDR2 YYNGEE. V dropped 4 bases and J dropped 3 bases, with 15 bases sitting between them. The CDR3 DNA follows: TGTGCCAGCAGCCTCAGAGGTGGGGGGACAGATACGCAGTATTTT. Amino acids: CASSLRGGGTDTQYF. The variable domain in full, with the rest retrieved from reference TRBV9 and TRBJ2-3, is DSGVTQTPKHLITATGQRVTLRCSPRSGDLSVYWYQQSLDQGLQFLIQYYNGEERAKGNILERFSAQQFPDLHSELNLSSLELGDSALYFCASSLRGGGTDTQYFGPGTRLTVL.

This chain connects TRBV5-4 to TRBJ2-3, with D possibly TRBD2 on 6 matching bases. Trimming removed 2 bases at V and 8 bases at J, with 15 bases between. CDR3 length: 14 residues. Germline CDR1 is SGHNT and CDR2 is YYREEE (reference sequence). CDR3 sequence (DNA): TGTGCCAGCAGCTTACTAGCCGCTTTGGGTACGCAGTATTTT. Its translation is CASSLLAALGTQYF.

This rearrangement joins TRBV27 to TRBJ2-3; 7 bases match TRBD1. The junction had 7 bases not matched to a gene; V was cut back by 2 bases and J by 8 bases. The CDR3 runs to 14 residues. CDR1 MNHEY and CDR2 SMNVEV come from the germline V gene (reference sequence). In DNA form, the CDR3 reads TGTGCCAGCAGTTTAGGGCAGGGGGATGGTACGCAGTATTTT. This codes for CASSLGQGDGTQYF.

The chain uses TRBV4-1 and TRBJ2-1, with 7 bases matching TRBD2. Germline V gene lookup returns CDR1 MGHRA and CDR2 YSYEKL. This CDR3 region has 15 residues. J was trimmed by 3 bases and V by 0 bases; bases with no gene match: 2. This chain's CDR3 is CASSQDRGVYNEQFF. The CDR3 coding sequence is TGCGCCAGCAGCCAAGACCGGGGGGTCTACAATGAGCAGTTCTTC.

The CDR3 nucleotides are TGTGCCAGCAGCCCTCGGGGTGTTAATGAAAAACTGTTTTTT. This gives the protein CASSPRGVNEKLFF. The chain combines TRBV5-4 with TRBJ1-4; D unclear. V was trimmed by 4 bases and J by 4 bases, leaving 11 bases between them. Per germline, CDR1 SGHNT and CDR2 YYREEE (reference sequence). The CDR3 is 14 residues long.

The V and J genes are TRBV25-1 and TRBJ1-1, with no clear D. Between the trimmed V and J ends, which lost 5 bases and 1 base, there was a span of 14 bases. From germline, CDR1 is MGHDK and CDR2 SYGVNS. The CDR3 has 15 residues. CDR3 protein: CASSLALAGNTEAFF. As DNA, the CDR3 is TGTGCCAGCAGTCTAGCTTTGGCAGGGAACACTGAAGCTTTCTTT.

The CDR3 region has the DNA TGCGCCAGCAGCCAAGAACGGGGTACCGCCTACGAGCAGTACTTC. Encoded protein: CASSQERGTAYEQYF. This chain joins TRBV4-1 and TRBJ2-7, with a tentative D call TRBD2 (5 bases). Trimming pared 0 bases from V and 2 bases from J, leaving 11 bases between. The CDR3 has 15 residues. In germline, CDR1 is MGHRA, CDR2 YSYEKL.

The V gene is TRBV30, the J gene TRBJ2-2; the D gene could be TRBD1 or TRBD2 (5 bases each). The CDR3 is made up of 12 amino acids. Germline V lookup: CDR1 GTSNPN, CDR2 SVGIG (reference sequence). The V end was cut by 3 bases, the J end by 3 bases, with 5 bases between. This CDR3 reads CAWRGDTGELFF. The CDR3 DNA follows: TGTGCCTGGAGGGGGGACACCGGGGAGCTGTTTTTT.